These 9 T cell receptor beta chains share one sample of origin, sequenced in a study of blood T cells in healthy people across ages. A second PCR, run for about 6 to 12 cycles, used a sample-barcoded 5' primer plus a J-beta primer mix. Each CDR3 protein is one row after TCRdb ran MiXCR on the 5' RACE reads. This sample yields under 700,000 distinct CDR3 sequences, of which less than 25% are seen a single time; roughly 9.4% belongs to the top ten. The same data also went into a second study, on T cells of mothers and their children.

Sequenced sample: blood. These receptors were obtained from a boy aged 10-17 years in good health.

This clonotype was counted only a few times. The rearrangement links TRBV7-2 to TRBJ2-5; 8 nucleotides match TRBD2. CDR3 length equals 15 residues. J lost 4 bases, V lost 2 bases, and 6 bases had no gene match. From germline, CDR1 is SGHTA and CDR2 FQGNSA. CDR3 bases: TGTGCCAGCAGCTTAAGTCGGGGGGGCCGAGAGACCCAGTACTTC. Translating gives CASSLSRGGRETQYF.

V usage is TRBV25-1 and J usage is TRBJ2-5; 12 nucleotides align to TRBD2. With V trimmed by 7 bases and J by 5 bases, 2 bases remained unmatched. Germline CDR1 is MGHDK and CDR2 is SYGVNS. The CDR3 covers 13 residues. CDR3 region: CASTTSGSETQYF. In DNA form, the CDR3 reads TGTGCCAGCACGACTAGCGGGAGTGAGACCCAGTACTTC.

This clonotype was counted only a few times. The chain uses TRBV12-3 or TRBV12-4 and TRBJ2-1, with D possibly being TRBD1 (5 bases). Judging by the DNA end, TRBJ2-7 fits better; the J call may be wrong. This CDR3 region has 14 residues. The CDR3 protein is CASSKGPQTYEQYF. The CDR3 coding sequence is TGTGCCAGCAGTAAGGGGCCTCAGACCTACGAGCAGTACTTC.

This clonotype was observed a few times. CDR3 amino acids: CASTLIQGSNYGYTF. For the CDR3, the DNA is TGTGCCAGCACCTTAATTCAAGGATCTAACTATGGCTACACCTTC. V is TRBV28 and J is TRBJ1-2; D not certain. This CDR3 has 15 amino acids. The germline V gene has CDR1 MDHEN and CDR2 SYDVKM. The ends were cut back, 7 bases at V and 0 bases at J, with 15 bases in the middle.

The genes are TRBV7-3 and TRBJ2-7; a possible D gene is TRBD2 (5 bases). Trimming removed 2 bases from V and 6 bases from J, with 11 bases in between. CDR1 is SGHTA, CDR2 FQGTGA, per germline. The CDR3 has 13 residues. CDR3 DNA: TGTGCCAGCAGCTTAGTCCTGGGGAGCGAGCAGTACTTC. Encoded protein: CASSLVLGSEQYF.

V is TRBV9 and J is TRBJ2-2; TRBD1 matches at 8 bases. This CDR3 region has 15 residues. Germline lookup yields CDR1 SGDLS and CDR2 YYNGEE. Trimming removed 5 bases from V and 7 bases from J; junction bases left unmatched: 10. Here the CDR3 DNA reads TGTGCCAGCAGTTTTAGACAGGGGATGGGCGGGGAGCTGTTTTTT. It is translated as CASSFRQGMGGELFF.

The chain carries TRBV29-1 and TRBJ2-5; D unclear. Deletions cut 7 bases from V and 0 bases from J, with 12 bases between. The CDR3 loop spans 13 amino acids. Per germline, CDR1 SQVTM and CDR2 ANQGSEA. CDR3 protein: CSARSSYQETQYF. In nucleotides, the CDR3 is TGCAGCGCCAGGAGTAGCTACCAAGAGACCCAGTACTTC.

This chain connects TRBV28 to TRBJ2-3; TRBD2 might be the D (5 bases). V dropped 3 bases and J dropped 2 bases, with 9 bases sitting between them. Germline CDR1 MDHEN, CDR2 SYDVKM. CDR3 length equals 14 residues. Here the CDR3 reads CASSFAGNTDTQYF. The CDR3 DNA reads TGTGCCAGCAGTTTCGCCGGGAACACAGATACGCAGTATTTT.

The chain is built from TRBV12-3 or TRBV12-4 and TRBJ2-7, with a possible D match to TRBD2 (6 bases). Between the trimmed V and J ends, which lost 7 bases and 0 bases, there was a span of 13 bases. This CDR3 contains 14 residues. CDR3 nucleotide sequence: TGTGCCAGCACCTTCGGGACTGGCTCCTACGAGCAGTACTTC. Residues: CASTFGTGSYEQYF.